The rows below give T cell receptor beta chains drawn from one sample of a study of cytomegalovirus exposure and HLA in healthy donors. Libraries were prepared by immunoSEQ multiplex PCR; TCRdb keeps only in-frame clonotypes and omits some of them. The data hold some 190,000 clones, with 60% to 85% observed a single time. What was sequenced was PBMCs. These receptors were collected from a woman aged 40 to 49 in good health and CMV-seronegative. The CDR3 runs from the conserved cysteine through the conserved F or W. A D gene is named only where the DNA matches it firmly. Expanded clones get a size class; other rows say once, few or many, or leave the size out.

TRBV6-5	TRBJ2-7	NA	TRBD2	TGTGCCAGCAGTTACCGGGCTAGCGGGGACCACGAGCAGTACTTC	CASSYRASGDHEQYF
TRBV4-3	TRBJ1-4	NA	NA	TGCGCCAGCAGCCAAGATGTCGGGACGGGAGGAAATGAAAAACTGTTTTTT	CASSQDVGTGGNEKLFF
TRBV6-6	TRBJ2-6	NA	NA	TGTGCCAGCAGTTACTCCTCAGGAACTGGGGCCAACGTCCTGACTTTC	CASSYSSGTGANVLTF
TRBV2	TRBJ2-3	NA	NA	TGTGCCAGTACCCGGCGCATGCCCGGGGATACGCAGTATTTT	CASTRRMPGDTQYF
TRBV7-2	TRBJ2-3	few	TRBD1	TGTGCCAGCAGCCCTCCCGGGACAGGGAGCACAGATACGCAGTATTTT	CASSPPGTGSTDTQYF
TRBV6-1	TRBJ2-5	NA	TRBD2	TGTGCCACCAGGTGGGAGGGGACGGCAGAGACCCAGTACTTC	CATRWEGTAETQYF
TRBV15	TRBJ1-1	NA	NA	TGTGCCACCAGCAGAGGGTGGGGGGGCGTGAGAAACACTGAAGCTTTCTTT	CATSRGWGGVRNTEAFF
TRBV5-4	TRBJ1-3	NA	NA	TGTGCCAGCAGCTTGGAGGTTAGCGCTGGAAACACCATATATTTT	CASSLEVSAGNTIYF
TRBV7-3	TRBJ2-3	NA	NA	TGTGCCAGCAGCTTTTCCGGTCCAGGGTTTGAAGGAGATACGCAGTATTTT	CASSFSGPGFEGDTQYF
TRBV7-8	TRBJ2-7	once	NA	TGTGCCAGCAGCTTTTCAACAGGGTACGACGAGCAGTACTTC	CASSFSTGYDEQYF
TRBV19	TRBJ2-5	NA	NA	TGTGCCAGTAGTACGAGTGGGAGGGAGACCCAGTACTTC	CASSTSGRETQYF
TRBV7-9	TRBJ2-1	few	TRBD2	TGTGCCAGCTCGACTAGCGTCTCCTACAATGAGCAGTTCTTC	CASSTSVSYNEQFF
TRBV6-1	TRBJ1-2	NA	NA	TGTGCCAGCAGTGAACGGGTAGGGGTCGGGGGCTACACCTTC	CASSERVGVGGYTF
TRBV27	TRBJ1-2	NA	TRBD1	TGTGCCAGCACCCAGGACAGGGTTCAAGGCTACACCTTC	CASTQDRVQGYTF
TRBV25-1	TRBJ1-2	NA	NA	TGTGCCAGCAGTGAGGGGGGCTATGGCTACACCTTC	CASSEGGYGYTF
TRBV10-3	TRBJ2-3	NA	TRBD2	TGTGCCATCAGTGATGGGTCTAGCGGGAGGGATACGCAGTATTTT	CAISDGSSGRDTQYF
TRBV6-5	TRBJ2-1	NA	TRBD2	TGTGCCACCCTTGCGGTAGGTAGCGGGAAGAATGAGCAGTTCTTC	CATLAVGSGKNEQFF
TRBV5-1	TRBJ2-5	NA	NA	TGCGCCAGCAGCTCTATTAGCGGCTCCCAAGAGACCCAGTACTTC	CASSSISGSQETQYF
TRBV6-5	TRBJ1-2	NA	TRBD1	TGTGCCAGCAGTTACGGGACAGGGGTTAGCTATGGCTACACCTTC	CASSYGTGVSYGYTF
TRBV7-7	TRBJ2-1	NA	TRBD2	TGTGCTAGCAGCTGGCGGGAGTTCGGTGAGCAGTTCTTC	CASSWREFGEQFF
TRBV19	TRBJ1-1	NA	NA	TGTGCCAGCCCCAGGGAGGGGCAGGTCACTGAAGCTTTCTTT	CASPREGQVTEAFF
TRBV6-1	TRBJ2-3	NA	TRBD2	TGTGCCAGCAGGGACCCGGGACTAGCGAAAGATACGCAGTATTTT	CASRDPGLAKDTQYF